Given below is one T cell receptor beta chain in context. Its matching antigen is unknown. Measured with immunoSEQ multiplex PCR; TCRdb has only the in-frame clones, and not every one. The sample has 300,000 to 400,000 clones, roughly nine tenths seen once. Trimming took off 4 bases at V and 0 bases at J, with 6 bases between the two ends. Germline CDR1 reads SEHNR; CDR2 reads FQNEAQ (reference sequence). The CDR3 extends over 13 amino acids. This sample was taken from a study of Ad26.COV2.S vaccination and SARS-CoV-2 variants. Findings and caveats of the study: Reports say spike-specific CD8+ and CD4+ T cell responses covered substantial breadth after vaccination. Placebo and vaccine recipients had non-spike TCR breadth that was similar. Recipients given vaccine exceeded placebo recipients in spike-specific TCR breadth.

This chain connects TRBV7-9 to TRBJ1-2; D not resolved. The receptor comes from a human donor who had recovered from COVID-19. Sequencing used peripheral blood, obtained after recovery from COVID-19. CDR3 residues: CASSYGANYGYTF. The DNA for the CDR3 is TGTGCCAGCAGCTACGGTGCTAACTATGGCTACACCTTC.